This T cell receptor beta chain emerged from a study of blood T cell repertoires in COVID-19. For the study at large: Samples of COVID-19 (acute and convalescent) were obtained from the United States, Italy and Spain.

Concerning this clone: The sample holds other DNA sequences that translate to the same CDR3.

Original data processing: It was from reference gene primer amplification that nucleated cell counts were estimated. Assay: immunoSEQ multiplex PCR; the TCRdb copy retains only in-frame clones and omits some. V and J calls and clone size are given by that table; D and trimming were obtained from the DNA. This sample has about 270,000 clones, with roughly 85% found just once. In germline, CDR1 is MNHEY, CDR2 SVGAGI. The CDR3 has 12 amino acids. V was clipped by 2 bases and J by 5 bases, with 6 bases between them. This chain links TRBV6-5 with TRBJ2-5; maybe TRBD1 (5 bases). Sample: peripheral blood. The receptor was isolated from a woman between 18 and 30 years old with acute or convalescent COVID-19. The CDR3 DNA reads TGTGCCAGCAGTTACAGGGGTGAGACCCAGTACTTC. It is translated as CASSYRGETQYF.